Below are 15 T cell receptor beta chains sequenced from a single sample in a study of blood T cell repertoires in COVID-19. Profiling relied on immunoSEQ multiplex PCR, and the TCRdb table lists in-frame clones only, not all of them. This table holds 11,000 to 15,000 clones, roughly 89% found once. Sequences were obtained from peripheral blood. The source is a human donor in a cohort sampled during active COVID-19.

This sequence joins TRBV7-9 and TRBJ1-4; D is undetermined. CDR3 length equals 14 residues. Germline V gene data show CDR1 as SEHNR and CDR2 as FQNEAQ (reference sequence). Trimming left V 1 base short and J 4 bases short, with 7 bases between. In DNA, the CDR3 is TGTGCCAGCAGCTTAGGATCCGGTAATGAAAAACTGTTTTTT. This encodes CASSLGSGNEKLFF.

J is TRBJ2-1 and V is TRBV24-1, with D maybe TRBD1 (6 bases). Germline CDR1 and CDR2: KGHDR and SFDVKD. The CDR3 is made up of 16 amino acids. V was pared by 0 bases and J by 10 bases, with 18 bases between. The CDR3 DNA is TGTGCCACCAGTGATTTGCATGAGGACAGTTTTTTAGAGCAGTTCTTC. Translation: CATSDLHEDSFLEQFF.

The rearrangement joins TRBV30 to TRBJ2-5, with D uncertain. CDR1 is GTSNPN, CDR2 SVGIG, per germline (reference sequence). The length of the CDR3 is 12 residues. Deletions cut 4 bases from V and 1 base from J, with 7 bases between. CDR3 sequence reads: CAWTRFQETQYF. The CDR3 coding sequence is TGTGCCTGGACCAGGTTCCAAGAGACCCAGTACTTC.

The CDR3: CASSSPGTGLEKLFF. CDR3 DNA: TGTGCCAGCAGTTCGCCCGGGACAGGCCTTGAAAAACTGTTTTTT. The chain is built from TRBV28 and TRBJ1-4; 8 bases agree with TRBD1. The CDR3 is 15 residues long. The J segment lost 7 bases and the V segment lost 4 bases, leaving 8 bases of the junction unmatched. Germline assignment: CDR1 MDHEN and CDR2 SYDVKM.

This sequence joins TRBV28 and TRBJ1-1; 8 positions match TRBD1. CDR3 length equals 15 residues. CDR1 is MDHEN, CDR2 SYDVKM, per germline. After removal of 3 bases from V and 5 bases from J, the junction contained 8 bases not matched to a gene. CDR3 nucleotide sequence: TGTGCCAGCAGTTTTCAGGGGGCGAGGAATACTGAAGCTTTCTTT. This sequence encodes CASSFQGARNTEAFF.

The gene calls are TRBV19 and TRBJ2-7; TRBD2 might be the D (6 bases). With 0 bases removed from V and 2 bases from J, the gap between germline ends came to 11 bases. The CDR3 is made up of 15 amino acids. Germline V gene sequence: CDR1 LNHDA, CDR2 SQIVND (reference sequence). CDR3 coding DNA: TGTGCCAGTAGTATAGACGGGGGTGCCGCCTACGAGCAGTACTTC. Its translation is CASSIDGGAAYEQYF.

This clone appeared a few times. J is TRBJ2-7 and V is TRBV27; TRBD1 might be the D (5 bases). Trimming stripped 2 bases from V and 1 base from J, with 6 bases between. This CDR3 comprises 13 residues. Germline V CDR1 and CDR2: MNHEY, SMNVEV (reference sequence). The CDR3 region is CASSLQGSYEQYF. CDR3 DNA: TGTGCCAGCAGTTTACAGGGATCCTACGAGCAGTACTTC.

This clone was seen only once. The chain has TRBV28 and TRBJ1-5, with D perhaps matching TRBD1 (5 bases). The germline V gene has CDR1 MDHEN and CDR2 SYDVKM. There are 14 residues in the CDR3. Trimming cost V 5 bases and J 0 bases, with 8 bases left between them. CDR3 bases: TGTGCCAGCAGTCCGGACAATAGCAATCAGCCCCAGCATTTT. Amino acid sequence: CASSPDNSNQPQHF.

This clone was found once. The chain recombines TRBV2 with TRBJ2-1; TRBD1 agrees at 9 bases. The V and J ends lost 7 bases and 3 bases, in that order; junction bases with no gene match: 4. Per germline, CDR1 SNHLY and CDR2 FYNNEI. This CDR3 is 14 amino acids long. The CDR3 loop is CASKGDRDYNEQFF. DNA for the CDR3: TGTGCCAGCAAGGGGGACAGGGACTACAATGAGCAGTTCTTC.

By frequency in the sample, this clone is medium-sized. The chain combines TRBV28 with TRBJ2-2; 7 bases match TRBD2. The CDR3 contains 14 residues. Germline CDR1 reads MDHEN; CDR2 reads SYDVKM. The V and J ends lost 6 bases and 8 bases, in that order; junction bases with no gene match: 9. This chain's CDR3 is CASSHTSASGELFF. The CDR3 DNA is TGTGCCAGCAGCCATACTAGCGCTTCTGGGGAGCTGTTTTTT.

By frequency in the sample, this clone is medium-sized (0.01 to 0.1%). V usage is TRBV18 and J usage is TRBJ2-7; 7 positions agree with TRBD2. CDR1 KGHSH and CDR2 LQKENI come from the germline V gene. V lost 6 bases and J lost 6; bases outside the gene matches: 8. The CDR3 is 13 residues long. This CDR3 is CASSFGGGTEQYF. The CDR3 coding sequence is TGTGCCAGCTCCTTCGGGGGAGGGACCGAGCAGTACTTC.

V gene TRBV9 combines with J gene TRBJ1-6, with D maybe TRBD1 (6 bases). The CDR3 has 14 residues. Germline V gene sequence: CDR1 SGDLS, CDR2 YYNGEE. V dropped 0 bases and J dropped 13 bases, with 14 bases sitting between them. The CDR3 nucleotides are TGTGCCAGCAGCGTAGAGGGGGACCTTGATCCCCTCCACTTT. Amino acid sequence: CASSVEGDLDPLHF.

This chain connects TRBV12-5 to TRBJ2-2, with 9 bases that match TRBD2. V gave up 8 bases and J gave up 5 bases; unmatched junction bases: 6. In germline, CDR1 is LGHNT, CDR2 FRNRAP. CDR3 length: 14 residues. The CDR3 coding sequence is TGTGCTAGTCGGCGGGAGGGAGGGACCGGGGAGCTGTTTTTT. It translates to CASRREGGTGELFF.

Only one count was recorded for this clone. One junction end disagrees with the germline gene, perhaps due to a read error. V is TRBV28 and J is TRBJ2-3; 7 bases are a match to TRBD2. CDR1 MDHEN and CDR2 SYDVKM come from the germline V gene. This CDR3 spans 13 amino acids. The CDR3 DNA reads TGTGCCACCAGTAGCGGGCGAACAGATACGCAGTATTTT. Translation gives CATSSGRTDTQYF.

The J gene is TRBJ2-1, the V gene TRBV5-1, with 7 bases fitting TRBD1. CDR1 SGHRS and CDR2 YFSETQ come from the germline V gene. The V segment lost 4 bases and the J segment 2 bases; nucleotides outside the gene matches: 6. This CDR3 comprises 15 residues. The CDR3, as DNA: TGCGCCAGCAGCGAGGGACAGCCGACCTACAATGAGCAGTTCTTC. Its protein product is CASSEGQPTYNEQFF.